These T cell receptor beta chains were read from a single sample in a study of T-cell reconstitution after alpha-beta-depleted transplantation in children. Using its own MiXCR run on the PCR reads, TCRdb lists one record per CDR3 protein. The table lists more than 450,000 distinct CDR3 sequences, roughly 18% of them singletons. This sample comprised PBMCs from the stem cell graft donor, obtained from the stem cell graft. Receptor source: a human donor who donated a stem cell graft to a child with acute lymphoblastic leukemia. Both conserved end residues are part of each CDR3. D genes are given only for firm matches. Clone size, where shown, is once, few, many, or a class for clones that have expanded.

J: TRBJ1-4; D: NA; length: 13; size: NA; V: TRBV27; CDR3: CASVLYRGEKLFF; DNA: TGTGCCAGTGTGTTGTATCGGGGTGAAAAACTGTTTTTT
J: TRBJ2-3; D: TRBD2; length: 13; size: few; V: TRBV7-8; CDR3: CASSSPTSSTQYF; DNA: TGTGCCAGCAGCTCCCCGACTAGCAGTACGCAGTATTTT
J: TRBJ2-7; D: NA; length: 14; size: NA; V: TRBV27; CDR3: CASSSLGGLYEQYF; DNA: TGTGCCAGCAGTTCCCTCGGGGGGCTCTACGAGCAGTACTTC
J: TRBJ2-5; D: NA; length: 15; size: once; V: TRBV20-1; CDR3: CSARADRSSAETQYF; DNA: TGCAGTGCTAGAGCTGACCGGTCCTCGGCGGAGACCCAGTACTTC
J: TRBJ1-3; D: NA; length: 15; size: NA; V: TRBV3-1; CDR3: CASSQDAGDGNTIYF; DNA: TGTGCCAGCAGCCAAGACGCGGGGGATGGAAACACCATATATTTT
J: TRBJ2-1; D: NA; length: 12; size: once; V: TRBV2; CDR3: CASSELVGEQFF; DNA: TGTGCCAGCAGTGAACTTGTGGGTGAGCAGTTCTTC
J: TRBJ2-7; D: TRBD2; length: 17; size: few; V: TRBV4-1; CDR3: CASSQGPTSGNPYEQYF; DNA: TGCGCCAGCAGCCAAGGTCCGACTAGCGGGAACCCCTACGAGCAGTACTTC
J: TRBJ1-4; D: TRBD1; length: 15; size: NA; V: TRBV5-6; CDR3: CASSIRQGANEKLFF; DNA: TGTGCCAGCAGCATTCGACAGGGGGCTAATGAAAAACTGTTTTTT
J: TRBJ1-4; D: NA; length: 13; size: NA; V: TRBV12-3/TRBV12-4; CDR3: CASVGDANEKLFF; DNA: TGTGCCAGCGTCGGGGATGCCAATGAAAAACTGTTTTTT
J: TRBJ1-5; D: NA; length: 14; size: once; V: TRBV18; CDR3: CASSPSGQDQPQHF; DNA: TGTGCCAGCTCACCATCGGGACAAGATCAGCCCCAGCATTTT
J: TRBJ2-1; D: TRBD1; length: 17; size: NA; V: TRBV9; CDR3: CASSPRGLRDPYNEQFF; DNA: TGTGCCAGCAGCCCCAGGGGGTTGAGGGACCCCTACAATGAGCAGTTCTTC
J: TRBJ1-1; D: TRBD1; length: 15; size: few; V: TRBV6-1; CDR3: CASSSGTGDSTEAFF; DNA: TGTGCCAGCAGTAGCGGGACAGGCGACTCCACTGAAGCTTTCTTT
J: TRBJ2-5; D: TRBD2; length: 15; size: few; V: TRBV5-1; CDR3: CASSLVAGGPKTQYF; DNA: TGCGCCAGCAGCTTGGTAGCGGGAGGGCCGAAGACCCAGTACTTC
J: TRBJ2-6; D: NA; length: 16; size: few; V: TRBV29-1; CDR3: CSDREETGAGANVLTF; DNA: TGCAGCGATCGAGAAGAGACGGGGGCTGGGGCCAACGTCCTGACTTTC
J: TRBJ1-5; D: NA; length: 16; size: few; V: TRBV25-1; CDR3: CASSESRGLPNQPQHF; DNA: TGTGCCAGCAGTGAGTCCCGGGGCCTACCCAATCAGCCCCAGCATTTT
J: TRBJ2-2; D: TRBD2; length: 17; size: few; V: TRBV5-5; CDR3: CASSLALLALNTGELFF; DNA: TGTGCCAGCAGCTTGGCCCTACTAGCGTTGAACACCGGGGAGCTGTTTTTT
J: TRBJ2-3; D: TRBD1; length: 13; size: few; V: TRBV6-6; CDR3: CASSWTGTDTQYF; DNA: TGTGCCAGCAGTTGGACAGGTACAGATACGCAGTATTTT
J: TRBJ2-1; D: TRBD2; length: 19; size: NA; V: TRBV3-1; CDR3: CASSQDRLAGPSSYNEQFF; DNA: TGTGCCAGCAGCCAAGATCGGTTAGCGGGACCGAGCTCCTACAATGAGCAGTTCTTC
J: TRBJ1-2; D: NA; length: 15; size: few; V: TRBV5-6; CDR3: CASSLETLTNYGYTF; DNA: TGTGCCAGCAGCTTGGAGACCCTTACTAACTATGGCTACACCTTC
J: TRBJ2-3; D: TRBD2; length: 20; size: few; V: TRBV25-1; CDR3: CASSASPGLAGVTSTDTQYF; DNA: TGTGCCAGCAGTGCATCGCCGGGACTAGCGGGAGTGACTAGCACAGATACGCAGTATTTT
J: TRBJ2-2; D: TRBD2; length: 18; size: NA; V: TRBV7-6; CDR3: CASSLALAGVGHTGELFF; DNA: TGTGCCAGCAGCTTAGCTCTAGCGGGAGTAGGTCACACCGGGGAGCTGTTTTTT
J: TRBJ2-7; D: NA; length: 16; size: NA; V: TRBV10-3; CDR3: CAISAPHGGGSYEQYF; DNA: TGTGCCATCAGTGCTCCTCATGGGGGCGGTTCCTACGAGCAGTACTTC
J: TRBJ2-7; D: NA; length: 13; size: NA; V: TRBV5-1; CDR3: CASSQPASYEQYF; DNA: TGCGCCAGCAGCCAGCCGGCCTCCTACGAGCAGTACTTC
J: TRBJ2-3; D: TRBD2; length: 16; size: NA; V: TRBV10-3; CDR3: CAISEGTSGDGDTQYF; DNA: TGTGCCATCAGTGAGGGGACTAGCGGGGACGGAGATACGCAGTATTTT
J: TRBJ2-3; D: NA; length: 16; size: few; V: TRBV21-1; CDR3: CASSAETGASTDTQYF; DNA: TGTGCCAGCAGCGCTGAGACAGGGGCTAGCACAGATACGCAGTATTTT
J: TRBJ2-5; D: TRBD2; length: 17; size: NA; V: TRBV7-9; CDR3: CASSFKLAGGLQETQYF; DNA: TGTGCCAGCAGCTTTAAACTAGCGGGAGGACTACAAGAGACCCAGTACTTC
J: TRBJ2-5; D: TRBD2; length: 16; size: many; V: TRBV7-2; CDR3: CASSSPSGGVPETQYF; DNA: TGTGCCAGCAGCTCCCCATCGGGAGGGGTCCCCGAGACCCAGTACTTC
J: TRBJ1-2; D: NA; length: 15; size: few; V: TRBV29-1; CDR3: CSVGARFQAPYGYTF; DNA: TGCAGCGTTGGGGCTCGGTTCCAGGCACCCTATGGCTACACCTTC
J: TRBJ2-1; D: NA; length: 12; size: few; V: TRBV12-3/TRBV12-4; CDR3: CASSPFQVEQFF; DNA: TGTGCCAGCAGCCCCTTCCAAGTAGAGCAGTTCTTC